A selection of T cell receptor beta chains follows, all from one sample in a study of cytomegalovirus exposure and HLA in healthy donors. Using immunoSEQ multiplex PCR, the repertoire was profiled, and TCRdb retains in-frame clones only, with some absent. This sample has 100,000 or so clones, with around 74% found just once. Material for sequencing was PBMCs. The source is a woman between 40 and 50 years old in good health and CMV-seronegative. Both conserved end residues are part of each CDR3. D genes are given only for firm matches. A clone size is listed for some rows: how often the clone was seen (once, few, many), or a class if it is expanded.

V gene	CDR3 length	J gene	D gene	clone size	CDR3 protein	CDR3 DNA
TRBV10-3	16	TRBJ1-2	TRBD1	once	CAIGPGTGGPTYGYTF	TGTGCCATCGGACCCGGGACAGGGGGCCCAACCTATGGCTACACCTTC
TRBV7-8	14	TRBJ2-1	TRBD2	-	CASRAGGTYNEQFF	TGTGCCAGCAGAGCGGGGGGAACCTACAATGAGCAGTTCTTC
TRBV7-2	13	TRBJ1-2	-	-	CASSLAINYGYTF	TGTGCCAGCAGCTTAGCCATTAACTATGGCTACACCTTC
TRBV2	16	TRBJ2-1	TRBD2	-	CASSEGGRSPYNEQFF	TGTGCCAGCAGTGAGGGCGGGAGGTCTCCCTACAATGAGCAGTTCTTC
TRBV28	16	TRBJ1-5	TRBD1	-	CASSFPRDSRNQPQHF	TGTGCCAGCAGTTTTCCCCGGGACAGCCGCAATCAGCCCCAGCATTTT
TRBV7-9	16	TRBJ1-1	TRBD1	-	CSSSLGGGARNTEAFF	TGTTCCAGCAGCCTAGGGGGCGGGGCCCGGAACACTGAAGCTTTCTTT
TRBV6-1	20	TRBJ1-3	TRBD1	-	CASSEVRTGIGLGSGNTIYF	TGTGCCAGCAGTGAAGTACGGACAGGCATAGGTCTCGGTTCTGGAAACACCATATATTTT
TRBV9	15	TRBJ1-5	-	-	CASSVASGPNQPQHF	TGTGCCAGCAGCGTAGCTAGCGGGCCCAATCAGCCCCAGCATTTT
TRBV18	16	TRBJ2-1	-	-	CASSPPGAGSYNEQFF	TGTGCCAGCTCACCACCGGGGGCAGGGTCCTACAATGAGCAGTTCTTC
TRBV6-6	14	TRBJ2-7	TRBD2	-	CAIGTSGGSYEQYF	TGTGCCATCGGGACTAGCGGGGGATCCTACGAGCAGTACTTC
TRBV7-3	13	TRBJ2-3	TRBD2	-	CASSPGGTDTQYF	TGTGCCAGCAGCCCCGGGGGGACAGATACGCAGTATTTT
TRBV7-9	17	TRBJ1-1	-	-	CSSSFRPGVAGDPEAFF	TGTTCCAGCAGCTTCCGGCCAGGGGTGGCAGGGGACCCTGAAGCTTTCTTT
TRBV10-3	13	TRBJ2-3	TRBD2	-	CAISESAGETQYF	TGTGCCATCAGTGAGTCGGCGGGAGAGACGCAGTATTTT
TRBV5-4	15	TRBJ2-7	-	-	CASSLDRAPSYEQYF	TGTGCCAGCAGCTTGGACAGGGCTCCTTCCTACGAGCAGTACTTC
TRBV7-2	14	TRBJ1-1	TRBD1	-	CASSLADRVTEAFF	TGTGCCAGCAGCTTAGCGGACAGGGTGACTGAAGCTTTCTTT
TRBV6-1	11	TRBJ1-5	-	-	CASRENQPQHF	TGTGCCAGCAGAGAGAATCAGCCCCAGCATTTT
TRBV28	15	TRBJ2-2	TRBD2	-	CASRKGLAASGELFF	TGTGCCAGCAGAAAGGGACTAGCGGCCTCCGGGGAGCTGTTTTTT
TRBV6-1	15	TRBJ1-6	-	-	CASSEVGFPNSPLHF	TGTGCCAGCAGTGAAGTCGGGTTCCCCAATTCACCCCTCCACTTT
TRBV11-3	15	TRBJ2-2	-	few	CASSPSREFTGELFF	TGTGCCAGCAGCCCCTCACGGGAGTTCACCGGGGAGCTGTTTTTT
TRBV18	12	TRBJ2-5	-	-	CASSPTEETQYF	TGTGCCAGCTCACCGACTGAAGAGACCCAGTACTTC
TRBV7-9	14	TRBJ2-7	-	few	CASSLARVPYEQYF	TGTGCCAGCAGCTTAGCCAGGGTTCCCTACGAGCAGTACTTC
TRBV7-3	15	TRBJ2-7	TRBD2	-	CASSSAPAGVHEQYF	TGTGCCAGCAGCTCCGCCCCAGCGGGAGTCCACGAGCAGTACTTC
TRBV2	14	TRBJ2-7	-	-	CASSEGGLTYEQYF	TGTGCCAGCAGTGAAGGAGGTCTTACCTACGAGCAGTACTTC
TRBV11-2	10	TRBJ2-7	-	-	CASSLYEQYF	TGTGCCAGCAGCCTCTACGAGCAGTACTTC
TRBV7-9	16	TRBJ2-5	TRBD2	-	CASSLPTGGRQETQYF	TGTGCCAGCAGCTTACCCACGGGGGGGCGGCAAGAGACCCAGTACTTC
TRBV9	12	TRBJ2-4	-	-	CASSPDLDIQYF	TGTGCCAGCAGCCCCGACTTGGACATTCAGTACTTC
TRBV6-6	14	TRBJ2-7	TRBD2	-	CASSYSGGTYEQYF	TGTGCCAGCAGTTACTCCGGGGGGACCTACGAGCAGTACTTC
TRBV10-3	13	TRBJ1-5	-	-	CAISSRGNQPQHF	TGTGCCATCAGTAGCCGGGGCAATCAGCCCCAGCATTTT
TRBV7-9	15	TRBJ2-7	TRBD1	-	CASSLADRGKNEQYF	TGTGCCAGCAGCTTAGCAGACAGGGGCAAAAACGAGCAGTACTTC
TRBV5-6	12	TRBJ1-1	-	-	CASSWGEGSAFF	TGTGCCAGCAGCTGGGGGGAGGGGTCAGCTTTCTTT
TRBV10-3	13	TRBJ1-2	-	-	CAINQDRGYGYTF	TGTGCCATCAATCAGGACCGGGGGTATGGCTACACCTTC
TRBV6-1	14	TRBJ1-1	-	-	CASSEASGGPEAFF	TGTGCCAGCAGTGAAGCCTCGGGGGGCCCAGAAGCTTTCTTT
TRBV2	14	TRBJ1-1	-	-	CASSDLGGNTEAFF	TGTGCCAGCAGTGATCTAGGGGGGAACACTGAAGCTTTCTTT
TRBV7-7	15	TRBJ1-2	-	once	CASSLAQGSNYGYTF	TGTGCTAGCAGCTTAGCGCAGGGCTCTAACTATGGCTACACCTTC
TRBV7-3	15	TRBJ2-1	TRBD2	once	CASSPPPSGSNEQFF	TGTGCCAGCAGCCCACCTCCAAGCGGGAGCAATGAGCAGTTCTTC
TRBV15	14	TRBJ2-7	TRBD2	-	CATSRLAGAYEQYF	TGTGCCACCAGCAGACTAGCGGGGGCCTACGAGCAGTACTTC
TRBV5-3	14	TRBJ2-5	-	few	CARSEYRVQETQYF	TGTGCCAGAAGCGAATACAGGGTTCAAGAGACCCAGTACTTC
TRBV27	14	TRBJ2-3	-	-	CASTGDSTLYTQYF	TGTGCCAGCACGGGGGACAGCACATTGTATACGCAGTATTTT
TRBV7-8	14	TRBJ1-1	-	-	CASSLASGAAEAFF	TGTGCCAGCAGCTTAGCCTCAGGGGCAGCTGAAGCTTTCTTT
TRBV28	14	TRBJ2-1	TRBD2	-	CASRTGLAGGLRFF	TGTGCCAGCAGGACGGGACTAGCGGGAGGTTTACGGTTCTTC
TRBV4-2	14	TRBJ2-2	TRBD1	-	CASAKEQGAGELFF	TGTGCCAGCGCCAAGGAACAGGGGGCCGGGGAGCTGTTTTTT
TRBV2	16	TRBJ2-7	TRBD1	-	CASREKTGTGHYEQYF	TGTGCCAGCAGGGAGAAAACCGGGACAGGGCACTACGAGCAGTACTTC
TRBV6-5	15	TRBJ1-5	TRBD1	-	CASSRDRASNQPQHF	TGTGCCAGCAGTCGGGACAGGGCTAGCAATCAGCCCCAGCATTTT
TRBV6-1	15	TRBJ2-2	TRBD1	few	CASRAGTGSTGELFF	TGTGCCAGCAGGGCCGGGACAGGGAGCACCGGGGAGCTGTTTTTT
TRBV25-1	16	TRBJ1-4	-	-	CASSVVQGQFNEKLFF	TGTGCCAGCAGTGTTGTGCAGGGGCAATTTAATGAAAAACTGTTTTTT
TRBV19	13	TRBJ2-5	-	-	CASSPQGRETQYF	TGTGCCAGTAGTCCACAGGGTAGGGAGACCCAGTACTTC
TRBV6-1	17	TRBJ2-1	-	-	CASSVFPGIYGNNEQFF	TGTGCCAGCAGTGTTTTTCCAGGGATTTACGGAAACAATGAGCAGTTCTTC
TRBV6-1	14	TRBJ2-1	TRBD2	-	CASSENPGLAGEFF	TGTGCCAGCAGTGAGAACCCAGGGTTAGCGGGGGAGTTCTTC
TRBV4-1	16	TRBJ1-1	TRBD1	once	CASSPGDRGLNTEAFF	TGCGCCAGCAGCCCTGGGGACAGGGGTCTGAACACTGAAGCTTTCTTT
TRBV7-2	16	TRBJ1-5	TRBD1	many	CASSLDLQGANQPQHF	TGTGCCAGCAGCTTAGATTTACAGGGGGCGAATCAGCCCCAGCATTTT
TRBV29-1	18	TRBJ2-7	TRBD2	few	CSVEETSGPLRSSYEQYF	TGCAGCGTTGAAGAGACTAGCGGACCCCTCCGAAGCTCCTACGAGCAGTACTTC
TRBV7-9	12	TRBJ2-3	-	-	CASRVDTDTQYF	TGTGCCAGCAGGGTAGACACAGATACGCAGTATTTT
TRBV18	14	TRBJ2-4	TRBD1	-	CASSDGTGTNIQYF	TGTGCCAGCTCAGATGGGACAGGGACAAACATTCAGTACTTC
TRBV19	15	TRBJ1-5	-	-	CASSPTGSGNQPQHF	TGTGCCAGTAGTCCTACAGGGTCGGGCAATCAGCCCCAGCATTTT